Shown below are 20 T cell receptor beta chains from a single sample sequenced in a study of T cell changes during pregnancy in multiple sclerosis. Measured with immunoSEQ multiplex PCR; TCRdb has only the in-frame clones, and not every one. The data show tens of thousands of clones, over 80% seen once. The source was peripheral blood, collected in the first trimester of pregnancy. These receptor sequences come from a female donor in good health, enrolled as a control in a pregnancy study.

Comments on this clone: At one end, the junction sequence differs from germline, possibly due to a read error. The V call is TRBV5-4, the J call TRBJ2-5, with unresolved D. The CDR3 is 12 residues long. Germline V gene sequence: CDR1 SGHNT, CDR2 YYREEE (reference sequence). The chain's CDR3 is CAGRRDQETQYF. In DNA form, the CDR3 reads TGTGCCGGCAGGAGAGATCAAGAGACCCAGTACTTC.

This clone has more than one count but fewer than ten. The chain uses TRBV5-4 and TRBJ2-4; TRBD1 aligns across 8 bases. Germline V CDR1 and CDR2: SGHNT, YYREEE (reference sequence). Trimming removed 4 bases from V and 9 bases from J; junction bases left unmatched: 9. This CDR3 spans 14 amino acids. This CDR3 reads CASSPSRGQGIQYF. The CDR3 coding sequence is TGTGCCAGCAGCCCCAGCAGGGGGCAGGGCATTCAGTACTTC.

For the CDR3, the DNA is TGTGCCAGCAGCCTCCTGGACAGGACTTCACCCCTCCACTTT. Protein sequence: CASSLLDRTSPLHF. V gene TRBV5-4 combines with J gene TRBJ1-6; 7 positions match TRBD1. V lost 4 bases and J lost 9; bases outside the gene matches: 7. CDR1 is SGHNT and CDR2 is YYREEE in the germline V gene (reference sequence). The CDR3 totals 14 residues.

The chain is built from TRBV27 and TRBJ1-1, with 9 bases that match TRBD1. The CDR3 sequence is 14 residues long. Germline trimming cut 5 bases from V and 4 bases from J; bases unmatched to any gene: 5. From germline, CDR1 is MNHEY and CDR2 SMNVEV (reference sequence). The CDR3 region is CASSLQGAVTEAFF. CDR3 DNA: TGTGCCAGCAGTCTACAGGGGGCTGTCACTGAAGCTTTCTTT.

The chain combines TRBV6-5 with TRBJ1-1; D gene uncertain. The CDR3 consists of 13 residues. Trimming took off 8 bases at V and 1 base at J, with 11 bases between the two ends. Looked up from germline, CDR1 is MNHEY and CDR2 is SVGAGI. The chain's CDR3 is CASGGVGNTEAFF. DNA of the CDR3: TGTGCCAGCGGAGGAGTGGGGAACACTGAAGCTTTCTTT.

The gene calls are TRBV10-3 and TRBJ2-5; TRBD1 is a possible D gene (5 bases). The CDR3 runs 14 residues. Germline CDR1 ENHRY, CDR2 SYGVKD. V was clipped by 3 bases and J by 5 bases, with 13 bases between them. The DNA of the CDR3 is TGTGCCATCAGTGACGGCAGGGAATGGGAGACCCAGTACTTC. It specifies CAISDGREWETQYF.

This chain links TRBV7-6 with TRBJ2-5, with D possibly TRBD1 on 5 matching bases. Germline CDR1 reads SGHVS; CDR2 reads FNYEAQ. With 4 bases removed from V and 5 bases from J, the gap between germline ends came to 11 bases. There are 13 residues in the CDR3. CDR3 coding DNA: TGTGCCAGCAGCTCAGGGATTTTGGAGACCCAGTACTTC. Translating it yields CASSSGILETQYF.

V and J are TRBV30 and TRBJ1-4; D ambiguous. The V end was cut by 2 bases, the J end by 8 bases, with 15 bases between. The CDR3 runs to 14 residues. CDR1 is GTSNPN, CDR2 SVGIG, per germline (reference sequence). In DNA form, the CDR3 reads TGTGCCTGGAGTCCAACCAGTCGAGGGGAAAAACTGTTTTTT. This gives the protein CAWSPTSRGEKLFF.

CDR3 coding DNA: TGTGCCAGCAGCTTAGGGCGGGGGACCACAGATACGCAGTATTTT. As protein: CASSLGRGTTDTQYF. This chain joins TRBV11-3 and TRBJ2-3; 7 bases align to TRBD2. V was pared by 1 base and J by 2 bases, with 3 bases of the junction left unmatched. Germline V gene sequence: CDR1 SGHNT, CDR2 YENEEA. This CDR3 has 15 residues.

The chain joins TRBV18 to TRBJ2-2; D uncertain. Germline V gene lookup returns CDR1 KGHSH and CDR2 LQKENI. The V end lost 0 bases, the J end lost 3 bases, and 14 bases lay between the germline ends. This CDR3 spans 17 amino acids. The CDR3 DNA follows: TGTGCCAGCTCACCACCGATCTCGGCGGCCCACACCGGGGAGCTGTTTTTT. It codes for CASSPPISAAHTGELFF.

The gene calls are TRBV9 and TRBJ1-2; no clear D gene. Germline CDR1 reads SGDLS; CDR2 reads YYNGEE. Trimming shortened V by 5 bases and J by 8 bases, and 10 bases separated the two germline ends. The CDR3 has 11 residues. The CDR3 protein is CASSTGGGYTF. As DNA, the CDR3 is TGTGCCAGCAGTACCGGAGGGGGCTACACCTTC.

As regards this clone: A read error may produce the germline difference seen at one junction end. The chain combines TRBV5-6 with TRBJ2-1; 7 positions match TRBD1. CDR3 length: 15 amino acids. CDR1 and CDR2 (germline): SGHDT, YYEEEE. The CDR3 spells CASRLGQSSYNEQFF. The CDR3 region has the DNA TGTGCCAGCAGGTTGGGACAGAGCTCCTACAATGAGCAGTTCTTC.

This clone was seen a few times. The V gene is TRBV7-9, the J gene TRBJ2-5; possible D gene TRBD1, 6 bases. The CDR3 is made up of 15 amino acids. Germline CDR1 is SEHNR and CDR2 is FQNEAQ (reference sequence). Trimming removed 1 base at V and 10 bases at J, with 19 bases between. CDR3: CASSLGRTAHDSQYF. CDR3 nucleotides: TGTGCCAGCAGCTTAGGGCGGACAGCCCATGATAGCCAGTACTTC.

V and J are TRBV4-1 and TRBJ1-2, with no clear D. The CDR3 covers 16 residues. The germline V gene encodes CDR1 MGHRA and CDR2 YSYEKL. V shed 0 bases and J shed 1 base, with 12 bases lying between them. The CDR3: CASSQDLQEGNYGYTF. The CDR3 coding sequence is TGCGCCAGCAGCCAAGACCTTCAGGAGGGTAACTATGGCTACACCTTC.

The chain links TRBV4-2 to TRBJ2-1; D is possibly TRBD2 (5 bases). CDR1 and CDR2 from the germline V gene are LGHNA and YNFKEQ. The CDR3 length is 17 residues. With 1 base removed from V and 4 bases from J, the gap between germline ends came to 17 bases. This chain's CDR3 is CASSQVVVGMAYNEQFF. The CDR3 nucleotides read TGTGCCAGCAGCCAAGTGGTTGTCGGGATGGCTTACAATGAGCAGTTCTTC.

In DNA, the CDR3 is TGTGCCAGCAGCAAAGTTTGGGGACAGCCTAACACCGGGGAGCTGTTTTTT. It codes for CASSKVWGQPNTGELFF. The chain carries TRBV21-1 and TRBJ2-2; the table's D call, TRBD1, has no DNA check behind it. TRBV21-1 is noted as a pseudogene. This CDR3 has 17 amino acids.

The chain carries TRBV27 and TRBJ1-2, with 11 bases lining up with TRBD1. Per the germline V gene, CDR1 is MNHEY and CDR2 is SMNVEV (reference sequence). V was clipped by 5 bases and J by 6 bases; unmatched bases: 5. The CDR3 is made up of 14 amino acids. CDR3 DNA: TGTGCCAGCAGTCCAGGACAGGGGGCAGATGGCTACACCTTC. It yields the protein CASSPGQGADGYTF.

CDR3 in amino acids: CASKQMNTGELFF. For the CDR3, the DNA is TGTGCCAGCAAACAGATGAACACCGGGGAGCTGTTTTTT. V is TRBV2 and J is TRBJ2-2; D is ambiguous. Trimming took off 7 bases at V and 1 base at J, with 7 bases between the two ends. The CDR3 length is 13 residues. Germline V gives CDR1 SNHLY, CDR2 FYNNEI.

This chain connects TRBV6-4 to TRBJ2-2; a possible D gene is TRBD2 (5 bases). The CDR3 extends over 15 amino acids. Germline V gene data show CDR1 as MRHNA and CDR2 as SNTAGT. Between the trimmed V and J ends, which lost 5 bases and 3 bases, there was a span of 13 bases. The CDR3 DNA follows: TGTGCCAGCAGTATGTCTCGCGGGTACACCGGGGAGCTGTTTTTT. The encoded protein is CASSMSRGYTGELFF.

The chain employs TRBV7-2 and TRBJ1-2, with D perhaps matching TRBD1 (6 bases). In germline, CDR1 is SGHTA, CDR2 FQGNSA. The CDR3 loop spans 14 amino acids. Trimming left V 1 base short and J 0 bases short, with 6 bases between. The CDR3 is CASSLGTANYGYTF. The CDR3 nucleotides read TGTGCCAGCAGCTTAGGGACAGCTAACTATGGCTACACCTTC.